The 8 T cell receptor beta chains reported below all come from one sample, sequenced in a study of CD8+CD57+ T cells in acquired aplastic anemia. Template material for TCR beta VDJ and CDR3 profiling consisted of genomic DNA. MiXCR was run by TCRdb on the reads, yielding one entry per CDR3 protein. Found here are 400,000 to 500,000 distinct CDR3 sequences, approximately 70% of them singletons; the top ten hold 4%. Sequencing used sorted CD4+, CD8+, or CD8+CD57+ T cells (not recorded which) from PBMCs. All receptors come from a human donor in good health, serving as a control.

The chain has TRBV7-3 and TRBJ2-5, with TRBD1 matching over 7 bases. The CDR3 loop spans 16 amino acids. Per germline, CDR1 SGHTA and CDR2 FQGTGA. V lost 1 base to trimming and J lost 5 bases; unmatched junction nucleotides: 10. The DNA for the CDR3 is TGTGCCAGCAGCTTAAAACACAGGGGTACGGCGGAGACCCAGTACTTC. Amino acid sequence: CASSLKHRGTAETQYF.

This chain joins TRBV2 and TRBJ2-1, with TRBD2 matching over 7 bases. This CDR3 is 13 amino acids long. Germline V gives CDR1 SNHLY, CDR2 FYNNEI. V shed 8 bases, J shed 3 bases, and the junction held 4 bases outside the gene matches. This CDR3 reads CASASGLYNEQFF. CDR3 nucleotide sequence: TGTGCCAGCGCTAGCGGTCTCTACAATGAGCAGTTCTTC.

The sample holds many counts of this clonotype. V gene TRBV6-2 or TRBV6-3 combines with J gene TRBJ2-1; D is uncertain. The CDR3 consists of 11 residues. Trimming shortened V by 5 bases and J by 8 bases, and 7 bases separated the two germline ends. Germline CDR1 MNHEY, CDR2 SVGEGT. CDR3 loop: CASSPEDEQFF. CDR3 in DNA: TGTGCCAGCAGTCCCGAGGATGAGCAGTTCTTC.

The gene calls are TRBV2 and TRBJ2-1; D is possibly TRBD1 (6 bases). The CDR3 runs 15 residues. Deletions cut 6 bases from V and 5 bases from J, with 17 bases between. The V gene's germline CDR1 is SNHLY and CDR2 FYNNEI. The CDR3 DNA sequence: TGTGCCAGCAGCCAAGTGAGGGGGTTGGACAATGAGCAGTTCTTC. It translates to CASSQVRGLDNEQFF.

The V call is TRBV5-4, the J call TRBJ2-7; D may be TRBD1 (6 bases). V lost 4 bases and J 0 bases, leaving 14 bases between the germline ends. CDR3 size: 15 residues. CDR1 and CDR2 (germline): SGHNT, YYREEE (reference sequence). The CDR3 here is CASSPPDRRSYEQYF. CDR3 in DNA: TGTGCCAGCAGCCCACCGGACAGACGCTCCTACGAGCAGTACTTC.

This chain links TRBV15 with TRBJ1-2, with TRBD1 as a possible D gene (5 bases). V lost 0 bases, J lost 7 bases, and 18 bases lay in between. Germline CDR1 and CDR2: LNHNV and YYDKDF (reference sequence). The CDR3 has 16 amino acids. Written as DNA, the CDR3 is TGTGCCACCAGCAGAGATTGGGAGGTCAGGGTCGCTGGCTACACCTTC. It yields the protein CATSRDWEVRVAGYTF.

The rearrangement joins TRBV5-6 to TRBJ2-1, with a weak D call TRBD2 (6 bases). Germline-derived CDR1 and CDR2 are SGHDT and YYEEEE. The CDR3 loop spans 14 amino acids. V shed 4 bases and J shed 7 bases, with 15 bases lying between them. The CDR3 DNA reads as TGTGCCAGCAGCGACTTGGGGGGATCAAATGAGCAGTTCTTC. Translating it yields CASSDLGGSNEQFF.

This clonotype was picked up many times. This chain links TRBV12-3 or TRBV12-4 with TRBJ2-2; D unresolved. V was shortened by 6 bases and J by 0 bases, with 11 bases between the two germline ends. The CDR3 loop spans 15 amino acids. CDR3 in amino acids: CASRPASTNTGELFF. CDR3 coding DNA: TGTGCCAGCAGGCCTGCATCCACGAACACCGGGGAGCTGTTTTTT.